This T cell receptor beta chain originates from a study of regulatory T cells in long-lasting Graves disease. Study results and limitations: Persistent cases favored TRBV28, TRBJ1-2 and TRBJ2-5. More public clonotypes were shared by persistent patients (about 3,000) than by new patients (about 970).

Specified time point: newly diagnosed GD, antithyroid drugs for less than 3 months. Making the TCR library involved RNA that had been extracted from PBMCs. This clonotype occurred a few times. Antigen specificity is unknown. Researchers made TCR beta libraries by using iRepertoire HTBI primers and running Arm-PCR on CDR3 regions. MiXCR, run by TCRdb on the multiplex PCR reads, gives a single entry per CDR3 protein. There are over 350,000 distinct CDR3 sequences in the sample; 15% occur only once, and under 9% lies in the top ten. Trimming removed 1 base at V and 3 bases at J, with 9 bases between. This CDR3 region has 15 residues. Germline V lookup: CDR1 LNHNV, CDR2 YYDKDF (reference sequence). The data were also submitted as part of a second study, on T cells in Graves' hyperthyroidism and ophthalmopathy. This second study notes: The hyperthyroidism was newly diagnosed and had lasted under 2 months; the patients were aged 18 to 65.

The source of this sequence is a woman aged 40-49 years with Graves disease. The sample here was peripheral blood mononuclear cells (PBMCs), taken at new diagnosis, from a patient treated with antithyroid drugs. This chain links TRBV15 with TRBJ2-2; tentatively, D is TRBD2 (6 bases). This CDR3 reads CATSRARGDTGELFF. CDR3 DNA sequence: TGTGCCACCAGCAGAGCCCGCGGGGACACCGGGGAGCTGTTTTTT.